This entry lists 5 T cell receptor beta chains sequenced from one sample in a study of T cells in Graves' hyperthyroidism and ophthalmopathy. The CDR3 regions of TCR beta were amplified from RNA transcripts. HTBI primers were employed in a first-round RT-PCR of the TCR CDR3. TCRdb re-called the multiplex PCR reads with MiXCR, one entry per CDR3 protein. The sample gives around 200,000 distinct CDR3 sequences, around 17% of which show up once; roughly two fifths is in the top ten. The material sequenced was blood. Source of these receptors: a middle-aged man with Graves' hyperthyroidism.

This clonotype was seen ten or more times. CDR3 protein: CASSLERQNQPQHF. CDR3 coding DNA: TGTGCCAGCAGCTTAGAGAGGCAGAATCAGCCCCAGCATTTT. The chain uses TRBV11-2 and TRBJ1-5; D call uncertain. The length of the CDR3 is 14 residues. CDR1 is SGHAT, CDR2 FQNNGV, per germline. V shed 0 bases and J shed 4 bases, with 7 bases lying between them.

This clonotype was counted a few times. The chain joins TRBV12-3 or TRBV12-4 to TRBJ1-2; D is possibly TRBD1 (5 bases). Trimming took 7 bases from V and 1 from J, leaving 16 bases between them. The length of the CDR3 is 15 residues. CDR3 coding DNA: TGTGCCAGCACCCCGACAGCACTATTTAACTATGGCTACACCTTC. Translated: CASTPTALFNYGYTF.

This clonotype was observed at least ten times. The chain recombines TRBV10-3 with TRBJ2-1; D call uncertain. CDR1 is ENHRY and CDR2 is SYGVKD in the germline V gene. There are 11 residues in the CDR3. Trimming stripped 6 bases from V and 5 bases from J, with 5 bases between. The CDR3 sequence is CAISEHNEQFF. The CDR3 DNA reads TGTGCCATCAGCGAGCACAATGAGCAGTTCTTC.

V gene TRBV20-1 combines with J gene TRBJ2-5; 11 nucleotides line up with TRBD2. The germline CDR1 and CDR2 sequences are DFQATT and SNEGSKA (reference sequence). J was trimmed by 4 bases and V by 0 bases; bases with no gene match: 4. The CDR3 is made up of 15 amino acids. CDR3 region: CSARELAGGLETQYF. The CDR3 nucleotides read TGCAGTGCTAGAGAGTTAGCGGGGGGGCTAGAGACCCAGTACTTC.

The rearrangement links TRBV30 to TRBJ2-1; no firm D call. Between the trimmed V and J ends, which lost 2 bases and 0 bases, there was a span of 8 bases. This CDR3 is 14 amino acids long. Germline V gene lookup returns CDR1 GTSNPN and CDR2 SVGIG (reference sequence). The CDR3 loop reads CAWSPRSSYNEQFF. The CDR3 nucleotides read TGTGCCTGGAGTCCTAGGAGCTCCTACAATGAGCAGTTCTTC. Based on the CDR3 plus reference TRBV30 and TRBJ2-1, the full variable domain is SQTIHQWPATLVQPVGSPLSLECTVEGTSNPNLYWYRQAAGRGLQLLFYSVGIGQISSEVPQNLSASRPQDRQFILSSKKLLLSDSGFYLCAWSPRSSYNEQFFGPGTRLTVL.